These 2 T cell receptor beta chains share one sample of origin, sequenced in a study of CD8+ T cells in alopecia areata. Extracted RNA was reverse transcribed into cDNA, the sequencing template. Libraries were prepared by immunoSEQ multiplex PCR; TCRdb keeps only in-frame clonotypes and omits some of them. The table records 85,000 to 110,000 clones, 85% to 90% of them present only once. Indicated treatment: oral pan-JAK inhibitor, 5-10 mg twice daily. Sequencing used CD8+ T cells sorted from blood, obtained at approximately week 30, from a patient treated with tofacitinib. These receptors all come from a human donor with alopecia areata.

The chain combines TRBV19 with TRBJ2-7; D remains unclear. V dropped 1 base and J dropped 3 bases, with 10 bases sitting between them. CDR3 length: 14 amino acids. Per germline, CDR1 LNHDA and CDR2 SQIVND (reference sequence). In nucleotides, the CDR3 is TGTGCCAGTAGTATAGGGGCTGTTGACTACGAGCAGTACTTC. Its translation is CASSIGAVDYEQYF.

The chain recombines TRBV6-1 with TRBJ2-7, with 9 bases fitting TRBD2. The germline gives CDR1 MNHNS, CDR2 SASEGT. With V trimmed by 2 bases and J by 2 bases, 4 bases remained unmatched. The CDR3 runs 15 residues. CDR3 amino acids: CASSEWASGTYEQYF. CDR3 sequence (DNA): TGTGCCAGCAGTGAATGGGCTAGCGGGACCTACGAGCAGTACTTC.